This passage covers 27 T cell receptor beta chains from one sample sequenced in a study of cytomegalovirus exposure and HLA in healthy donors. The PCR made use of 60 Vbeta and 13 Jbeta primers. The protocol was immunoSEQ multiplex PCR, while the TCRdb copy is restricted to in-frame clones and leaves out a portion. The sample consists of 60,000 to 70,000 clones, about 71% of them appearing once. The source material was PBMCs. These TCRs come from a man in his sixties in good health and CMV-seropositive.

This chain connects TRBV13 to TRBJ1-1; tentative D call: TRBD1 (5 bases). This CDR3 contains 15 residues. Germline CDR1 reads PRHDT; CDR2 reads FYEKMQ (reference sequence). With 11 bases removed from V and 0 bases from J, the gap between germline ends came to 19 bases. CDR3 sequence reads: CASTVLLGMNTEAFF. As DNA, the CDR3 is TGTGCCTCGACAGTCCTATTGGGGATGAACACTGAAGCTTTCTTT. The full variable domain, its missing parts supplied by reference TRBV13 and TRBJ1-1, is AAGVIQSPRHLIKEKRETATLKCYPIPRHDTVYWYQQGPGQDPQFLISFYEKMQSDKGSIPDRFSAQQFSDYHSELNMSSLELGDSALYFCASTVLLGMNTEAFFGQGTRLTVV.

V and J are TRBV5-1 and TRBJ2-1; 7 bases match TRBD2. The germline CDR1 and CDR2 sequences are SGHRS and YFSETQ. Losses at the gene ends were 3 bases for V and 2 bases for J; bases not matched to a gene: 2. This CDR3 has 14 amino acids. This CDR3 reads CASSSSGTYNEQFF. In nucleotides, the CDR3 is TGCGCCAGCAGCTCTAGCGGTACCTACAATGAGCAGTTCTTC.

The chain has TRBV6-1 and TRBJ2-7; D ambiguous. The V gene's germline CDR1 is MNHNS and CDR2 SASEGT. CDR3 length: 15 amino acids. V was trimmed by 1 base and J by 3 bases, leaving 13 bases between them. The CDR3, as DNA: TGTGCCAGCAGTGAAGTGACAAGCATCTACTACGAGCAGTACTTC. This sequence encodes CASSEVTSIYYEQYF.

V is TRBV7-6 and J is TRBJ1-3, with 7 bases that match TRBD1. The CDR3 is 16 amino acids. The V gene's germline CDR1 is SGHVS and CDR2 FNYEAQ. After removal of 5 bases from V and 3 bases from J, the junction contained 10 bases not matched to a gene. The CDR3 nucleotides read TGTGCCAGCAGCGCCGCCTTTGACAGGGTTGGAAACACCATATATTTT. Protein product: CASSAAFDRVGNTIYF. Full variable domain (remainder filled in from reference TRBV7-6 and TRBJ1-3): GAGVSQSPRYKVTKRGQDVALRCDPISGHVSLYWYRQALGQGPEFLTYFNYEAQQDKSGLPNDRFSAERPEGSISTLTIQRTEQRDSAMYRCASSAAFDRVGNTIYFGEGSWLTVV.

The chain links TRBV6-6 to TRBJ2-7; TRBD2 aligns across 7 bases. This CDR3 spans 14 amino acids. Germline CDR1 MNHNY, CDR2 SVGAGI (reference sequence). Unmatched junction bases numbered 14, after V lost 4 bases and J lost 11 bases. In nucleotides, the CDR3 is TGTGCCAGCAGTTTGGGCGCGGGGGTTTCCGGGGAGTACTTC. Its protein product is CASSLGAGVSGEYF.

This sequence joins TRBV6-5 and TRBJ2-2; weak D call: TRBD2 (6 bases). Germline loops: CDR1 MNHEY, CDR2 SVGAGI. The V end was cut by 1 base, the J end by 0 bases, with 9 bases between. This CDR3 contains 16 residues. The CDR3 here is CASSYYPGANTGELFF. In nucleotides, the CDR3 is TGTGCCAGCAGTTACTATCCGGGGGCGAACACCGGGGAGCTGTTTTTT.

This clone has more than one count but fewer than ten. This CDR3 is also generated by other DNA sequences in the sample. V gene TRBV11-2 combines with J gene TRBJ2-1; 9 nucleotides match TRBD2. The CDR3 runs 14 residues. CDR1 is SGHAT and CDR2 is FQNNGV in the germline V gene. Trimming took 5 bases from V and 4 from J; bases not matched to a gene: 3. CDR3 coding DNA: TGTGCCAGCAGCCTCACTAGCGGGTACAATGAGCAGTTCTTC. It codes for CASSLTSGYNEQFF.

The chain joins TRBV11-2 to TRBJ2-1; TRBD2 might be the D (5 bases). This CDR3 is built from 14 residues. Germline CDR1 is SGHAT and CDR2 is FQNNGV. With 4 bases removed from V and 3 bases from J, the gap between germline ends came to 10 bases. CDR3 coding DNA: TGTGCCAGCAGCTCAGCCGGGGACTACAATGAGCAGTTCTTC. This translates into CASSSAGDYNEQFF. The full variable domain, rest sourced from reference TRBV11-2 and TRBJ2-1, is EAGVAQSPRYKIIEKRQSVAFWCNPISGHATLYWYQQILGQGPKLLIQFQNNGVVDDSQLPKDRFSAERLKGVDSTLKIQPAKLEDSAVYLCASSSAGDYNEQFFGPGTRLTVL.

This sequence joins TRBV19 and TRBJ2-7, with D possibly TRBD1 on 6 matching bases. Germline-derived CDR1 and CDR2 are LNHDA and SQIVND (reference sequence). Trimming removed 5 bases from V and 0 bases from J, with 17 bases in between. This CDR3 has 16 residues. CDR3 sequence (DNA): TGTGCCAGTAGTCCCGTGGGCAGGGGTATCTCCTACGAGCAGTACTTC. Translating gives CASSPVGRGISYEQYF.

CDR3 residues: CASSLRQGTYEQYF. CDR3 sequence (DNA): TGTGCCAGCAGCTTGCGACAGGGAACCTACGAGCAGTACTTC. This chain joins TRBV5-5 and TRBJ2-7, with 7 bases fitting TRBD1. J lost 2 bases, V lost 1 base, and 3 bases had no gene match. The CDR3 extends over 14 amino acids. Per the germline V gene, CDR1 is SGHKS and CDR2 is YYEKEE (reference sequence).

The CDR3 reads CASRPRQATEAFF. The CDR3 DNA reads TGTGCCAGCAGACCCCGGCAGGCCACTGAAGCTTTCTTT. V is TRBV11-3 and J is TRBJ1-1; D call uncertain. This CDR3 has 13 amino acids. V gave up 6 bases and J gave up 4 bases, with 12 bases separating them. Germline V gene sequence: CDR1 SGHNT, CDR2 YENEEA.

The rearrangement links TRBV2 to TRBJ2-1, with TRBD2 identical over 10 bases. The V and J ends lost 5 bases and 0 bases, in that order; junction bases with no gene match: 1. Germline CDR1 is SNHLY and CDR2 is FYNNEI. This CDR3 has 15 amino acids. In DNA, the CDR3 is TGTGCCAGCAGTTCTAGCGGGAGCTCCTACAATGAGCAGTTCTTC. Translation gives CASSSSGSSYNEQFF.

This chain uses TRBV2 with TRBJ1-5; unclear D gene. V was clipped by 4 bases and J by 3 bases, with 10 bases between them. Germline CDR1 is SNHLY and CDR2 is FYNNEI. This CDR3 has 14 amino acids. This CDR3 is CASSGDTVNQPQHF. In DNA, the CDR3 is TGTGCCAGCAGTGGAGACACAGTCAATCAGCCCCAGCATTTT. The full variable domain, in which reference TRBV2 and TRBJ1-5 provide the parts outside the CDR3, is EPEVTQTPSHQVTQMGQEVILRCVPISNHLYFYWYRQILGQKVEFLVSFYNNEISEKSEIFDDQFSVERPDGSNFTLKIRSTKLEDSAMYFCASSGDTVNQPQHFGDGTRLSIL.

V and J are TRBV6-6 and TRBJ2-5, with 9 bases matching TRBD1. With 2 bases clipped from V and 4 bases from J, the junction kept 5 bases outside the gene matches. The germline CDR1 and CDR2 sequences are MNHNY and SVGAGI (reference sequence). The CDR3 runs 15 residues. The CDR3 loop is CASSYGQGRAETQYF. In nucleotides, the CDR3 is TGTGCCAGCAGTTACGGACAGGGGCGAGCAGAGACCCAGTACTTC.

This clone was observed a single time. The chain has TRBV7-9 and TRBJ1-5; D is perhaps TRBD1 (5 bases). Trimming stripped 1 base from V and 5 bases from J, with 15 bases between. Germline loops: CDR1 SEHNR, CDR2 FQNEAQ (reference sequence). The CDR3 runs to 16 residues. The CDR3 reads CASSLGGTQTYQPQHF. The CDR3 DNA reads as TGTGCCAGCAGCTTAGGCGGGACGCAAACCTATCAGCCCCAGCATTTT.

The chain recombines TRBV6-5 with TRBJ2-2; D possibly corresponds to TRBD2 (5 bases). The germline V and J ends were trimmed by 6 bases and 2 bases, with 13 bases remaining between them. Germline loops: CDR1 MNHEY, CDR2 SVGAGI. There are 15 residues in the CDR3. The CDR3 DNA reads as TGTGCCAGCAGCTCACGGAGGCTAAACACCGGGGAGCTGTTTTTT. Translating it yields CASSSRRLNTGELFF.

The chain joins TRBV2 to TRBJ2-7; D gene unclear. The V end lost 5 bases, the J end lost 4 bases, and 15 bases lay between the germline ends. Germline values: CDR1 SNHLY, CDR2 FYNNEI. This CDR3 contains 14 residues. CDR3 sequence: CASSPNGRPYEQYF. CDR3 nucleotide sequence: TGTGCCAGCAGTCCGAATGGCAGGCCATACGAGCAGTACTTC.

This clone showed up just once. The chain uses TRBV6-5 and TRBJ1-1; a possible D gene is TRBD1 (6 bases). The V end lost 6 bases, the J end lost 3 bases, and 8 bases lay between the germline ends. Germline-derived CDR1 and CDR2 are MNHEY and SVGAGI. The CDR3 runs 12 residues. CDR3 in DNA: TGTGCCAGCAGCACAGGGTACACTGAAGCTTTCTTT. This translates into CASSTGYTEAFF.

The chain uses TRBV18 and TRBJ2-5, with 8 positions matching TRBD1. With 2 bases clipped from V and 11 bases from J, the junction kept 10 bases outside the gene matches. From germline, CDR1 is KGHSH and CDR2 LQKENI. The CDR3 extends over 14 amino acids. The CDR3 loop reads CASSPGQGLTEQYF. In nucleotides, the CDR3 is TGTGCCAGCTCACCAGGACAGGGTCTGACTGAGCAGTACTTC.

This chain links TRBV5-1 with TRBJ1-1; D is perhaps TRBD1 (6 bases). This CDR3 has 15 amino acids. Germline-derived CDR1 and CDR2 are SGHRS and YFSETQ. Trimming shortened V by 4 bases and J by 3 bases, and 16 bases separated the two germline ends. The CDR3 sequence is CASSVQGHRDTEAFF. CDR3 coding DNA: TGCGCCAGCAGCGTTCAGGGACATAGGGACACTGAAGCTTTCTTT.

CDR3 sequence: CASKRLAGPQETQYF. Written as DNA, the CDR3 is TGCGCCAGCAAAAGACTAGCGGGACCCCAAGAGACCCAGTACTTC. The chain employs TRBV10-2 and TRBJ2-5, with TRBD2 matching over 11 bases. CDR3 size: 15 residues. The V segment lost 7 bases and the J segment 1 base; nucleotides outside the gene matches: 5. Germline V CDR1 and CDR2: WSHSY, SAAADI.

This chain uses TRBV11-3 with TRBJ2-1; TRBD2 aligns across 12 bases. Per germline, CDR1 SGHNT and CDR2 YENEEA. There are 14 residues in the CDR3. The V and J ends lost 4 bases and 8 bases, in that order; junction bases with no gene match: 3. DNA of the CDR3: TGTGCCAGCAGCTGGACTAGCGGGAACTATGAGCAGTTCTTC. This codes for CASSWTSGNYEQFF.

There are a few counts of this clone. The V and J genes are TRBV7-9 and TRBJ2-7; TRBD2 is a possible D gene (6 bases). The V end was cut by 7 bases, the J end by 7 bases, with 26 bases between. The germline V gene encodes CDR1 SEHNR and CDR2 FQNEAQ (reference sequence). The CDR3 is 16 amino acids. CDR3 sequence (DNA): TGTGCCAGCACTACCGAGCTCGGCGGGACCACCCAGGAGCAGTACTTC. It translates to CASTTELGGTTQEQYF.

The rearrangement joins TRBV25-1 to TRBJ1-1; a possible D gene is TRBD1 (5 bases). V lost 2 bases, J lost 1 base, and 11 bases lay in between. The V gene's germline CDR1 is MGHDK and CDR2 SYGVNS. This CDR3 region has 15 residues. The CDR3 loop is CASSEPGGSNTEAFF. CDR3 DNA: TGTGCCAGCAGTGAACCCGGGGGATCGAACACTGAAGCTTTCTTT.

The chain recombines TRBV7-9 with TRBJ2-1; 10 bases fit TRBD2. V dropped 2 bases and J dropped 10; count of bases not matched to a gene: 8. CDR3 length equals 15 residues. The germline V gene has CDR1 SEHNR and CDR2 FQNEAQ (reference sequence). In DNA, the CDR3 is TGTGCCAGCAGCTTAAGGTTAGCGGGGGGAAAGGAGCAGTTCTTC. Translation gives CASSLRLAGGKEQFF.

This clone has just a few counts. This chain connects TRBV29-1 to TRBJ1-3; 8 nucleotides agree with TRBD1. Per the germline V gene, CDR1 is SQVTM and CDR2 is ANQGSEA. This CDR3 contains 13 residues. After removal of 4 bases from V and 7 bases from J, the junction contained 6 bases not matched to a gene. In nucleotides, the CDR3 is TGCAGCGTTGCCTGGACAGGGACGAACACCATATATTTT. The encoded protein is CSVAWTGTNTIYF.

The chain is built from TRBV27 and TRBJ2-7; possible D gene TRBD2, 5 bases. Germline V gene lookup returns CDR1 MNHEY and CDR2 SMNVEV (reference sequence). CDR3 length: 14 residues. Trimming removed 2 bases at V and 0 bases at J, with 8 bases between. CDR3 sequence reads: CASSLMGSSYEQYF. CDR3 sequence (DNA): TGTGCCAGCAGTTTAATGGGGAGCTCCTACGAGCAGTACTTC.